These 8 T cell receptor beta chains were sequenced from one sample in a study of cytomegalovirus exposure and HLA in healthy donors. 13 Jbeta primers and 60 Vbeta primers were used for the PCR. TCRdb's copy holds only in-frame clones and misses some; the assay was immunoSEQ multiplex PCR. Among more than 140,000 clones listed, about four fifths were seen once. Sequencing used PBMCs. These receptors came from a man aged 18 to 30 in good health and CMV-seropositive.

The chain has TRBV7-2 and TRBJ1-5, with TRBD1 identical over 11 bases. V shed 5 bases and J 3 bases; nucleotides not matched to a gene: 9. The CDR3 spans 17 residues. The germline V gene encodes CDR1 SGHTA and CDR2 FQGNSA. CDR3 sequence (DNA): TGTGCCAGCAGCCCCCAGGACAGGGGGCTGCTCAATCAGCCCCAGCATTTT. It specifies CASSPQDRGLLNQPQHF.

As concerns this clone: At one end the junction does not follow the germline gene, possibly because of a read error. The chain joins TRBV28 to TRBJ2-1; 13 positions agree with TRBD2. The CDR3 contains 18 residues. Germline V lookup: CDR1 MDHEN, CDR2 SYDVKM. The CDR3 nucleotides are TGTGCCAGCAGTTTAAGGACTAGCGGGAGAGGGTCCTCCAATGAGCAGTTCTTC. Residues: CASSLRTSGRGSSNEQFF. The full variable domain, in which reference TRBV28 and TRBJ2-1 provide the parts outside the CDR3, is DVKVTQSSRYLVKRTGEKVFLECVQDMDHENMFWYRQDPGLGLRLIYFSYDVKMKEKGDIPEGYSVSREKKERFSLILESASTNQTSMYLCASSLRTSGRGSSNEQFFGPGTRLTVL.

The genes are TRBV27 and TRBJ1-2, with a tentative D call TRBD1 (5 bases). Trimming pared 2 bases from V and 4 bases from J, leaving 17 bases between. The CDR3 has 16 amino acids. The germline gives CDR1 MNHEY, CDR2 SMNVEV (reference sequence). The chain's CDR3 is CASSLLPPGGLYGYTF. CDR3 nucleotide sequence: TGTGCCAGCAGTTTACTTCCCCCCGGGGGACTCTATGGCTACACCTTC.

The CDR3 nucleotides are TGCGCCAGCAGCCAAGGGGGTACGGGGACAGACAATGAGCAGTTCTTC. Its translation is CASSQGGTGTDNEQFF. The chain uses TRBV4-1 and TRBJ2-1, with 7 bases identical to TRBD1. Germline values: CDR1 MGHRA, CDR2 YSYEKL. V gave up 1 base and J gave up 5 bases; unmatched junction bases: 8. CDR3 length equals 16 residues.

The rearrangement uses TRBV5-1 and TRBJ1-2; 9 bases map to TRBD1. Germline V CDR1 and CDR2: SGHRS, YFSETQ. The V and J ends lost 0 bases and 6 bases, in that order; junction bases with no gene match: 12. The CDR3 totals 17 residues. CDR3 bases: TGCGCCAGCAGCTTGGTCCAGGGGGGACAGGGAACCGATGGCTACACCTTC. Amino acids: CASSLVQGGQGTDGYTF.

This chain joins TRBV6-6 and TRBJ2-7, with D hard to call. The CDR3 consists of 13 residues. CDR1 MNHNY and CDR2 SVGAGI come from the germline V gene (reference sequence). Trimming shortened V by 0 bases and J by 5 bases, and 8 bases separated the two germline ends. The CDR3 protein is CASSYSPPDEQYF. The CDR3 nucleotides read TGTGCCAGCAGTTACTCCCCTCCGGACGAGCAGTACTTC.

The chain couples TRBV5-1 to TRBJ2-5; the D gene is possibly TRBD1 (5 bases). The V gene lost 1 base and the J gene lost 5 bases, with 12 bases spanning the gap. This CDR3 comprises 14 residues. Germline CDR1 reads SGHRS; CDR2 reads YFSETQ. The CDR3 loop is CASSLIQGEETQYF. The CDR3 DNA sequence: TGCGCCAGCAGCTTGATCCAGGGTGAGGAGACCCAGTACTTC.

The chain recombines TRBV25-1 with TRBJ1-2, with D perhaps TRBD1 (6 bases). Germline V gives CDR1 MGHDK, CDR2 SYGVNS. CDR3 length: 14 amino acids. Trimming cost V 1 base and J 4 bases, with 10 bases left between them. The CDR3 is CASSESGQLYGYTF. For the CDR3, the DNA is TGTGCCAGCAGTGAATCCGGACAGCTCTATGGCTACACCTTC.